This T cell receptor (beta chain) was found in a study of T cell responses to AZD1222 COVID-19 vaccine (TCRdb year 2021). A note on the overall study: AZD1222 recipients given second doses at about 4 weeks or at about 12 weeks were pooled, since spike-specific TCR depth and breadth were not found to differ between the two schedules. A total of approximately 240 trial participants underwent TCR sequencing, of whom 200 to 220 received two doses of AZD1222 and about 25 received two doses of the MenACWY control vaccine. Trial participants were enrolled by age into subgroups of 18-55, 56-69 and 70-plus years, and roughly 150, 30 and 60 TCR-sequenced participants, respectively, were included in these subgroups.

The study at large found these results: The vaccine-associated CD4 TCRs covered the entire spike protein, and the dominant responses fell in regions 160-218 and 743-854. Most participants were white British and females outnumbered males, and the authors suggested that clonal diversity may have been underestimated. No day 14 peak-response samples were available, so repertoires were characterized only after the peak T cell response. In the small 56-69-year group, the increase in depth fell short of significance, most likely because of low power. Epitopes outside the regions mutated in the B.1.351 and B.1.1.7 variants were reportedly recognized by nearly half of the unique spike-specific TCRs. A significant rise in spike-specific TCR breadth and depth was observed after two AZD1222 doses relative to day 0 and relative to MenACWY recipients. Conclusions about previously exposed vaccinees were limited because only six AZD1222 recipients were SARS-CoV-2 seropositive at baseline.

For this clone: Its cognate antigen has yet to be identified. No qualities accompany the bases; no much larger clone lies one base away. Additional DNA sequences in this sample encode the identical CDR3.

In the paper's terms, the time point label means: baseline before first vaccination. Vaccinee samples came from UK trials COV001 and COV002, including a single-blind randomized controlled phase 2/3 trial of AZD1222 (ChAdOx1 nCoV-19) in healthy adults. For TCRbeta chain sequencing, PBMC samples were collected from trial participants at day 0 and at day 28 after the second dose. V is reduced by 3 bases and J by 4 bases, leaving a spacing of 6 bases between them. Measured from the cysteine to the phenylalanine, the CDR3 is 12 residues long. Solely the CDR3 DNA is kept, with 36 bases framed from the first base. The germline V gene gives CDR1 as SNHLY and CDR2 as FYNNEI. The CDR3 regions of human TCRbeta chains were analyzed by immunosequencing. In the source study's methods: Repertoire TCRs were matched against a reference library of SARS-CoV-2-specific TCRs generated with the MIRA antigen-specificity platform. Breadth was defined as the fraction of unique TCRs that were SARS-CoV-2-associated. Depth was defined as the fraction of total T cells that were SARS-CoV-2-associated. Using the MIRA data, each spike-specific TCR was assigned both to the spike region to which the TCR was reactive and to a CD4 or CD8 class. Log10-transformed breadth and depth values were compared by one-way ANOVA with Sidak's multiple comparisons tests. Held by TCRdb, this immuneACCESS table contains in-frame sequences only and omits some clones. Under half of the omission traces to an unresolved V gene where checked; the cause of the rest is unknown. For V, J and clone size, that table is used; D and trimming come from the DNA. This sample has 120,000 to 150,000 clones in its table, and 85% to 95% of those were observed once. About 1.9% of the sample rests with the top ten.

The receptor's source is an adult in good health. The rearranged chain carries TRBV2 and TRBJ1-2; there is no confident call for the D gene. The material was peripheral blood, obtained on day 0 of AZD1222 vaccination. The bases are TGTGCCAGCAGTGAGGGCCGCTATGGCTACACCTTC. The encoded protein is CASSEGRYGYTF.